This T cell receptor (beta chain) derives from a study of CD8+ T cells in alopecia areata. This CDR3 spans 17 amino acids. V trimming: 1 base; J trimming: 5 bases; junction bases outside the gene matches: 11. CDR1 is MNHNS and CDR2 is SASEGT in the germline V gene. TCR sequencing used cDNA made by reverse transcription of extracted RNA. Here immunoSEQ multiplex PCR was the method, and the copy in TCRdb shows in-frame clones only, minus some. Here the sample spans some 88,000 clones, about 44% being singletons. Treatment here: oral pan-JAK inhibitor, 5-10 mg twice daily. V gene TRBV6-1 combines with J gene TRBJ1-2; TRBD1 matches at 9 bases. Sequenced material: CD8+ T cells sorted from blood, taken at week 24, from a patient treated with tofacitinib. The origin of this receptor is a human donor with alopecia areata. Here the CDR3 reads CASSEDRGTGWEYGYTF. The CDR3 nucleotides are TGTGCCAGCAGTGAAGATCGGGGGACAGGGTGGGAGTATGGCTACACCTTC.